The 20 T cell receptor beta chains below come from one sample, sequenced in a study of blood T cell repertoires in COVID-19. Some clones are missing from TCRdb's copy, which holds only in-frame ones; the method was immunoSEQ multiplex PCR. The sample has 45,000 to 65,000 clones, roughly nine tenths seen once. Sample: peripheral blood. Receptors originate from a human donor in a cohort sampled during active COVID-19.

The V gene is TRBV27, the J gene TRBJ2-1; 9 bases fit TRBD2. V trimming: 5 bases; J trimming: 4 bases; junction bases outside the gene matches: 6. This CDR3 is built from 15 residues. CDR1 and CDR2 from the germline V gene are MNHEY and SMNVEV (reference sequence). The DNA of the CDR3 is TGTGCCAGCAGTAAAAGCGGGGGGCCTTACAATGAGCAGTTCTTC. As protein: CASSKSGGPYNEQFF.

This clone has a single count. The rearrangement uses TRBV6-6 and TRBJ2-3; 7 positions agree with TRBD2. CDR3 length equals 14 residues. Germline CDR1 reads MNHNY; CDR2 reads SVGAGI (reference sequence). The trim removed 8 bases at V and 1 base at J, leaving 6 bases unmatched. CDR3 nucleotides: TGTGCCAGCCGACCGGCGGGAGGCACAGATACGCAGTATTTT. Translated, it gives CASRPAGGTDTQYF.

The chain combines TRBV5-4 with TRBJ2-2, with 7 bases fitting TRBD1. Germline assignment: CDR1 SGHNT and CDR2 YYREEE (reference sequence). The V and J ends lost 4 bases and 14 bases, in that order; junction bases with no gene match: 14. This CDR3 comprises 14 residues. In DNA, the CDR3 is TGTGCCAGCAGCGTTCGGGACAGCCCTGCAAGACTGTTTTTT. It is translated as CASSVRDSPARLFF. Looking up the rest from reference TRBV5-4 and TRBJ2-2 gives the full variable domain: ETGVTQSPTHLIKTRGQQVTLRCSSQSGHNTVSWYQQALGQGPQFIFQYYREEENGRGNFPPRFSGLQFPNYSSELNVNALELDDSALYLCASSVRDSPARLFFGEGSRLTVL.

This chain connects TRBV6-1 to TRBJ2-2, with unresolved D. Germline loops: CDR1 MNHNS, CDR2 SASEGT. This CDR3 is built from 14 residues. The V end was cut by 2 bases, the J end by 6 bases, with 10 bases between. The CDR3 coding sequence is TGTGCCAGCAGTGAAAATAGAGCCTCCGGGGAGCTGTTTTTT. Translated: CASSENRASGELFF.

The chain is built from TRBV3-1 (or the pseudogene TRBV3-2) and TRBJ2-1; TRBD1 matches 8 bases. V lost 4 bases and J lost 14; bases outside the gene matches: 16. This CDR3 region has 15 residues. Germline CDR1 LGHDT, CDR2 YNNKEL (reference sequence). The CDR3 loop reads CASSPWDRINEEEFF. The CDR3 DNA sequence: TGTGCCAGCAGCCCTTGGGACAGGATCAATGAAGAGGAGTTCTTC.

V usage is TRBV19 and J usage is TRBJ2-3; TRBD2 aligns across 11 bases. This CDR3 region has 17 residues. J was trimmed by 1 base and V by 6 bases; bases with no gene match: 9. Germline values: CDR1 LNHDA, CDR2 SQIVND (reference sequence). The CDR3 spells CASSPGFSGRGTDTQYF. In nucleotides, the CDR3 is TGTGCCAGTAGCCCAGGGTTTAGCGGGAGGGGCACAGATACGCAGTATTTT.

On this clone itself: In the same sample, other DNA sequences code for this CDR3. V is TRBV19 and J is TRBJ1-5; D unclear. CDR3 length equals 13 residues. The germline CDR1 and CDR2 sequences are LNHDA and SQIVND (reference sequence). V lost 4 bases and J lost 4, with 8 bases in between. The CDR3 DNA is TGTGCCAGTAGTACAGGAGGAAATCAGCCCCAGCATTTT. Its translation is CASSTGGNQPQHF.

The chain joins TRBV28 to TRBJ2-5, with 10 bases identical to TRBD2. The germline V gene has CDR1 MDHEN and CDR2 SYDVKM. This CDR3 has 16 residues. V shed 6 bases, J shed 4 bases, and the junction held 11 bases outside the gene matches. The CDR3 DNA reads TGTGCCAGCAGCAACGGAGCGGGGGGGTTGGTAGAGACCCAGTACTTC. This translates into CASSNGAGGLVETQYF.

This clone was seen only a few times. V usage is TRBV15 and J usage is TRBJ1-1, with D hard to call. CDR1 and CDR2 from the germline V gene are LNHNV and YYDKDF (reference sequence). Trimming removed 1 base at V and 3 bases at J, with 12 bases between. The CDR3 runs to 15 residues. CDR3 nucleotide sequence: TGTGCCACCAGCAGAGTCCGGCTCCAGGACACTGAAGCTTTCTTT. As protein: CATSRVRLQDTEAFF.

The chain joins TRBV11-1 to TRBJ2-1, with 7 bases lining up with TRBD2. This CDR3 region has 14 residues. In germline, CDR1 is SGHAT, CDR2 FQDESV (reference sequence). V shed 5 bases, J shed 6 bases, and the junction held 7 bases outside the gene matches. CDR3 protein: CASSPPRGGNEQFF. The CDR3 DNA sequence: TGTGCCAGCAGCCCCCCCCGCGGGGGCAATGAGCAGTTCTTC.

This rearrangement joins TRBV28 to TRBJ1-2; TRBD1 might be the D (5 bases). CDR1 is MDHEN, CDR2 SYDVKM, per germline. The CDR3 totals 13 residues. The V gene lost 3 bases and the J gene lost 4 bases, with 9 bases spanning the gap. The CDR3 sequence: CASSFGQGYGYTF. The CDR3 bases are TGTGCCAGCAGTTTTGGGCAGGGCTATGGCTACACCTTC.

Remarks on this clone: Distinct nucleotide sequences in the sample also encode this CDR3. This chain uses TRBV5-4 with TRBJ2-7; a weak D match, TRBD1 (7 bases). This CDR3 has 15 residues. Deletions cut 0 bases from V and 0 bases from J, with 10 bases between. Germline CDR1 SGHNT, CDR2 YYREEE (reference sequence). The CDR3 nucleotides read TGTGCCAGCAGCTTGGGGCAGGGGGGCTCCTACGAGCAGTACTTC. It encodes CASSLGQGGSYEQYF.

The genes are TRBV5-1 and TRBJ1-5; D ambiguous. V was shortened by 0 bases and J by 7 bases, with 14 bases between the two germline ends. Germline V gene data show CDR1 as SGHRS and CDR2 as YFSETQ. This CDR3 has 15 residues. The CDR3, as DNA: TGCGCCAGCAGCTTGGCCTCGGGGTCCGACCAGCCCCAGCATTTT. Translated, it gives CASSLASGSDQPQHF. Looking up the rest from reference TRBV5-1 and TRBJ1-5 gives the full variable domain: KAGVTQTPRYLIKTRGQQVTLSCSPISGHRSVSWYQQTPGQGLQFLFEYFSETQRNKGNFPGRFSGRQFSNSRSEMNVSTLELGDSALYLCASSLASGSDQPQHFGDGTRLSIL.

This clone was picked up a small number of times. Written as DNA, the CDR3 is TGTGCCAGCAGCCTCGGACAGGGATTCGGAAAACTGTTTTTT. Protein sequence: CASSLGQGFGKLFF. The chain combines TRBV6-6 with TRBJ1-4; TRBD1 agrees at 8 bases. Per germline, CDR1 MNHNY and CDR2 SVGAGI (reference sequence). CDR3 size: 14 residues. With V trimmed by 6 bases and J by 10 bases, 10 bases remained unmatched.

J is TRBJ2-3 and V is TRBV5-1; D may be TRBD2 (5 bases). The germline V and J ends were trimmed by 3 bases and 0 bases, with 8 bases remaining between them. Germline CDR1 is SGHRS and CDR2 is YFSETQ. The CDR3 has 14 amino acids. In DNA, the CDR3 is TGCGCCAGCAGCTCGGGAACTAGCACAGATACGCAGTATTTT. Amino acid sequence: CASSSGTSTDTQYF. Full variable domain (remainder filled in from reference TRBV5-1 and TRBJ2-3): KAGVTQTPRYLIKTRGQQVTLSCSPISGHRSVSWYQQTPGQGLQFLFEYFSETQRNKGNFPGRFSGRQFSNSRSEMNVSTLELGDSALYLCASSSGTSTDTQYFGPGTRLTVL.

For the CDR3, the DNA is TGTGCCAGCAGTTTAGCGGGGATGGGTAATGAAAAACTGTTTTTT. Its protein product is CASSLAGMGNEKLFF. The chain employs TRBV28 and TRBJ1-4; D unresolved. V dropped 2 bases and J dropped 4 bases, with 11 bases sitting between them. Germline loops: CDR1 MDHEN, CDR2 SYDVKM. This CDR3 is built from 15 residues.

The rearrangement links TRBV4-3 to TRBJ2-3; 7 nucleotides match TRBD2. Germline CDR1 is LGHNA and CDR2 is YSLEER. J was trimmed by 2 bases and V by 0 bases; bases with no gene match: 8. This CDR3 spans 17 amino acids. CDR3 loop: CASSQDGGNSFTDTQYF. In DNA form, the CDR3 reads TGCGCCAGCAGCCAAGACGGGGGGAACAGCTTCACAGATACGCAGTATTTT.

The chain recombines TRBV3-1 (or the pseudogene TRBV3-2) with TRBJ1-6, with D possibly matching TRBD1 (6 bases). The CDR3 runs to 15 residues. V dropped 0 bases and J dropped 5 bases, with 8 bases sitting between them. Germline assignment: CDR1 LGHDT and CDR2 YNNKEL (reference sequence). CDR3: CASSQEAGDNSPLHF. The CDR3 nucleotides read TGTGCCAGCAGCCAAGAGGCAGGGGATAATTCACCCCTCCACTTT.

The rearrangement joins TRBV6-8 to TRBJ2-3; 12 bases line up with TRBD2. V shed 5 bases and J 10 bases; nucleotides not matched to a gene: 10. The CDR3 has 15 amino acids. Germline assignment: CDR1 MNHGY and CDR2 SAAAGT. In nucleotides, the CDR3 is TGTGCCAGCAGTCGACTAGCGGGAGCGTTAAGCCCGCAGTATTTT. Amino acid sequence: CASSRLAGALSPQYF.

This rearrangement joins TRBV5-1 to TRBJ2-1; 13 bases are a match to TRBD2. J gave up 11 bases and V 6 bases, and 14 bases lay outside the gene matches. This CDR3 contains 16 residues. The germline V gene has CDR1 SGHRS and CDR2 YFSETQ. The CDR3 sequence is CASTLRYGLAGEKQFF. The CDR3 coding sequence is TGCGCCAGCACCCTTCGCTACGGACTAGCGGGGGAAAAGCAGTTCTTC.